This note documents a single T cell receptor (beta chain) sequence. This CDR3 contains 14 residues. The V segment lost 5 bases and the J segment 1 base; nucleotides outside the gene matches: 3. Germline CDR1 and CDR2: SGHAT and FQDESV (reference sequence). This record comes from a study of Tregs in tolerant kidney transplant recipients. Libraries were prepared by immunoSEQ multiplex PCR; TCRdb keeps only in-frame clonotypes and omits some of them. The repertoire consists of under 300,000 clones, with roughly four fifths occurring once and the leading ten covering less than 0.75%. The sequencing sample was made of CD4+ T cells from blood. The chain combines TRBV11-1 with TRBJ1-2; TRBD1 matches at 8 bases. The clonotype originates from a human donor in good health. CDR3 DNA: TGTGCCAGCAGCCCGGACAGGGTTAACTATGGCTACACCTTC. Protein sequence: CASSPDRVNYGYTF.